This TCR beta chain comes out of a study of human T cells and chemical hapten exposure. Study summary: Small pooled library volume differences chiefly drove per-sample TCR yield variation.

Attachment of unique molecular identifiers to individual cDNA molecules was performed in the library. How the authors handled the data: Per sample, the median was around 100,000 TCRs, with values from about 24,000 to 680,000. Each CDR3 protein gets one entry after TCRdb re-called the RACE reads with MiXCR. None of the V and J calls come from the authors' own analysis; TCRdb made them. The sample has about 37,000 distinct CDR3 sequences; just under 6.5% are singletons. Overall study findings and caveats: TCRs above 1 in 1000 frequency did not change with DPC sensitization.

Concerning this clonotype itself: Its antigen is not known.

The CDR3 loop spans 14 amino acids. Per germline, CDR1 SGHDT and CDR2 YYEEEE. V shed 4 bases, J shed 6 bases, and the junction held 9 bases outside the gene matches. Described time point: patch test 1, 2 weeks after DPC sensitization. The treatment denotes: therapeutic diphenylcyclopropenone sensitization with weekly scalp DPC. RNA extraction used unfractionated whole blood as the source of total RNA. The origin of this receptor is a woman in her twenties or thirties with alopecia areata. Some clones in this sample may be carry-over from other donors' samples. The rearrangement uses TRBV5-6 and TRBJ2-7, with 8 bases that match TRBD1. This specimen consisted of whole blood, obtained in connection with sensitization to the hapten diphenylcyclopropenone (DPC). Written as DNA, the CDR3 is TGTGCCAGCAGCGGAGGACAGGGATCCGGCGAGCAGTACTTC. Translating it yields CASSGGQGSGEQYF.